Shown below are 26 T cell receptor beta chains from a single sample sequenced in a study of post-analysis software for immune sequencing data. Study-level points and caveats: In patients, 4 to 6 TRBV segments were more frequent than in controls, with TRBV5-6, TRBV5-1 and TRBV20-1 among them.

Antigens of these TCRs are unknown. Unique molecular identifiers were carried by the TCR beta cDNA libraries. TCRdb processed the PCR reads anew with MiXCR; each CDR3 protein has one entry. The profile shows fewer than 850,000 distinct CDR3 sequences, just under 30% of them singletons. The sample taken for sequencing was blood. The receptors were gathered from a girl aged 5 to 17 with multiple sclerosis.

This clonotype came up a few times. This chain's CDR3 is CASSVWTTPEEIPEAFF. CDR3 nucleotide sequence: TGTGCCAGCTCAGTCTGGACGACGCCCGAGGAGATCCCTGAAGCTTTCTTT. The chain joins TRBV7-9 to TRBJ1-1; D not certain. The CDR3 sequence is 17 residues long. V was pared by 8 bases and J by 6 bases, with 28 bases between. CDR1 and CDR2 (germline): SEHNR, FQNEAQ (reference sequence).

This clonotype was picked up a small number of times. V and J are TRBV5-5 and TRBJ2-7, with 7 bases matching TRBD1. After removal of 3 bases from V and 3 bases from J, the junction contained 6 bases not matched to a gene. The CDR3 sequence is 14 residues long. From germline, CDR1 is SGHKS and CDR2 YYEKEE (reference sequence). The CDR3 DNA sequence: TGTGCCAGCAGCTCAACCGGGACAGACTACGAGCAGTACTTC. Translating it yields CASSSTGTDYEQYF.

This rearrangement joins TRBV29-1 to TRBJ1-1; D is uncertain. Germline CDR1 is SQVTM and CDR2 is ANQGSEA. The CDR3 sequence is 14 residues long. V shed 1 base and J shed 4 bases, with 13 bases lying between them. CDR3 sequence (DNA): TGCAGCGTTGAAGGTGATTCGTTCGGCACTGAAGCTTTCTTT. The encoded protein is CSVEGDSFGTEAFF.

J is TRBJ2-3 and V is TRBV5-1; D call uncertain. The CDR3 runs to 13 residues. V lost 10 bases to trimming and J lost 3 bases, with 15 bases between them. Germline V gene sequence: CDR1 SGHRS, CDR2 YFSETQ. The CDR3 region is CARNLVGTDTQYF. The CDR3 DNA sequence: TGCGCCCGCAACTTGGTCGGTACAGATACGCAGTATTTT.

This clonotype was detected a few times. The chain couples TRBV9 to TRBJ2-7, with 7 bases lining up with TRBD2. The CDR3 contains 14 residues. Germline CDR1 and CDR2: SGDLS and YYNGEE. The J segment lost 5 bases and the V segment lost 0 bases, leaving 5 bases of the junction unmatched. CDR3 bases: TGTGCCAGCAGCGTAGCGGGGGGTATGGACGAGCAGTACTTC. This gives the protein CASSVAGGMDEQYF.

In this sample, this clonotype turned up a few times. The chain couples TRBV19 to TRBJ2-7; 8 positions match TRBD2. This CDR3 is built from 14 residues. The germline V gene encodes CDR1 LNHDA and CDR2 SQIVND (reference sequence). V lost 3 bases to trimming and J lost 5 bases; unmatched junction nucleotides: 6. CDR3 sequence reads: CASSIIAGYDEQYF. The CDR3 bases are TGTGCCAGTAGTATCATAGCGGGATACGACGAGCAGTACTTC.

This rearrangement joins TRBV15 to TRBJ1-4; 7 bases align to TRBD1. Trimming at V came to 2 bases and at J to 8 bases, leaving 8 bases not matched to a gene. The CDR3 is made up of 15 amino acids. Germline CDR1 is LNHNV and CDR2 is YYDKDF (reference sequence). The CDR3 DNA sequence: TGTGCCACCAGCAGACGGAGGGGGCGCGAAGAAAAACTGTTTTTT. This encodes CATSRRRGREEKLFF.

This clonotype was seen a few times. The CDR3 region has the DNA TGTGCCAGCAGCTTAGCACTAGCGGGGGTAGATACGCAGTATTTT. Translation gives CASSLALAGVDTQYF. The chain joins TRBV7-2 to TRBJ2-3; 11 bases are a match to TRBD2. Germline CDR1 SGHTA, CDR2 FQGNSA. Germline trimming cut 0 bases from V and 5 bases from J; bases unmatched to any gene: 1. This CDR3 has 15 residues.

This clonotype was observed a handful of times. Written as DNA, the CDR3 is TGTGCCAGCAGCGCCAAGAGGGACGGGAAGTACTTC. Encoded protein: CASSAKRDGKYF. This chain connects TRBV11-2 to TRBJ2-5; either TRBD1 or TRBD2 may supply D (5 bases each). The germline V gene has CDR1 SGHAT and CDR2 FQNNGV. CDR3 length equals 12 residues. V was shortened by 5 bases and J by 12 bases, with 16 bases between the two germline ends.

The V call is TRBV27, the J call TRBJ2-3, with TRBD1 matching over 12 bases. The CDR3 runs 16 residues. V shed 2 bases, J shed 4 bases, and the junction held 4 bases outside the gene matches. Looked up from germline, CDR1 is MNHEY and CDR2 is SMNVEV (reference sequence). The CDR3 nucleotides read TGTGCCAGCAGTTTAACCGGGACAGGGGGCGCAGATACGCAGTATTTT. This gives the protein CASSLTGTGGADTQYF.

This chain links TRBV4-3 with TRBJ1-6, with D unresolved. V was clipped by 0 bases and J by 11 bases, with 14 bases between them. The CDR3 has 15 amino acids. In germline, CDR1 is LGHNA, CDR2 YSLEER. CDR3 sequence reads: CASSQDPQVYTPLHF. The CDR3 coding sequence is TGCGCCAGCAGCCAAGATCCCCAAGTTTATACACCCCTCCACTTT.

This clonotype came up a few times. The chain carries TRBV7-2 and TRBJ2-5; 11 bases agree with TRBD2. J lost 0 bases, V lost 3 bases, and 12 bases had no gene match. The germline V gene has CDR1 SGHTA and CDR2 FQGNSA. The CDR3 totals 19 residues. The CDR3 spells CASSFTTSGSRGNQETQYF. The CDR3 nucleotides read TGTGCCAGCAGCTTTACAACTAGCGGGAGTAGGGGGAACCAAGAGACCCAGTACTTC.

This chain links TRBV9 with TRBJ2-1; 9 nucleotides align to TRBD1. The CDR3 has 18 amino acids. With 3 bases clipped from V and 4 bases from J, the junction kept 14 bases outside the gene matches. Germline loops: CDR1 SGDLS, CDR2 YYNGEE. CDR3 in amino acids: CASSARGLWDRDYNEQFF. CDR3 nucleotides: TGTGCCAGCAGCGCTCGAGGTTTATGGGACAGGGATTACAATGAGCAGTTCTTC.

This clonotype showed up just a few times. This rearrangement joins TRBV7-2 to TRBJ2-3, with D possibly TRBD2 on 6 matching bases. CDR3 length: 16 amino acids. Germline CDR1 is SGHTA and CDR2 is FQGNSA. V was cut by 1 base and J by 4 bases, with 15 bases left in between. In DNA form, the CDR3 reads TGTGCCAGCAGCTTAGGGTCGCTAGCGCCTTCAGATACGCAGTATTTT. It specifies CASSLGSLAPSDTQYF. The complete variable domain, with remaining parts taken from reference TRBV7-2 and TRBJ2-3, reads GAGVSQSPSNKVTEKGKDVELRCDPISGHTALYWYRQSLGQGLEFLIYFQGNSAPDKSGLPSDRFSAERTGGSVSTLTIQRTQQEDSAVYLCASSLGSLAPSDTQYFGPGTRLTVL.

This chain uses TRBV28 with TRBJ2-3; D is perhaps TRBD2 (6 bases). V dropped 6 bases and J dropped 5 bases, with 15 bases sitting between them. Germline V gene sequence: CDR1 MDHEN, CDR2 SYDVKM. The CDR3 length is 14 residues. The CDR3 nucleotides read TGTGCCAGCAGCCTCGGGGGTTCTGGAGATACGCAGTATTTT. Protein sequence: CASSLGGSGDTQYF.

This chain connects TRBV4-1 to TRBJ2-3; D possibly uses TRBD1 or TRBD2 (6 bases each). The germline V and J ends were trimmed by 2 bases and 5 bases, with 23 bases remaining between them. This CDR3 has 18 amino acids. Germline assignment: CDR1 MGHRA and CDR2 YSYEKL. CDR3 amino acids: CASSQWGRGEKGGDTQYF. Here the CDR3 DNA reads TGCGCCAGCAGCCAATGGGGAAGGGGGGAGAAAGGAGGAGATACGCAGTATTTT.

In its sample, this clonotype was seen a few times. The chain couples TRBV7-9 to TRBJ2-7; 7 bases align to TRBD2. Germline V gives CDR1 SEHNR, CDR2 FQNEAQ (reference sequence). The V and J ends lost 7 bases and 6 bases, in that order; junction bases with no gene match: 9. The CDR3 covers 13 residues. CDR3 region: CASTSAGELEQYF. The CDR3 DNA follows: TGTGCCAGCACCTCGGCGGGGGAACTCGAGCAGTACTTC. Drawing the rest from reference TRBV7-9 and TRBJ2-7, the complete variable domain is DTGVSQNPRHKITKRGQNVTFRCDPISEHNRLYWYRQTLGQGPEFLTYFQNEAQLEKSRLLSDRFSAERPKGSFSTLEIQRTEQGDSAMYLCASTSAGELEQYFGPGTRLTVT.

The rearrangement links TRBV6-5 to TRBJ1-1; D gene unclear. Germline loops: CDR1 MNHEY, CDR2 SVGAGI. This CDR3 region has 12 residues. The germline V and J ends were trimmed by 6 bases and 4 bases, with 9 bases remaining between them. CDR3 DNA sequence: TGTGCCAGCAGCCGTCTGGGCACTGAAGCTTTCTTT. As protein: CASSRLGTEAFF.

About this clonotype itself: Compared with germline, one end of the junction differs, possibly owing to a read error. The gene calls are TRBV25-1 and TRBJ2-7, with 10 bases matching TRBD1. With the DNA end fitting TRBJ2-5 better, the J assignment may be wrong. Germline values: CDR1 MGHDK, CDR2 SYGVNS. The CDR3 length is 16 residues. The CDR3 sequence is CVSSDPRTGGQETQYF. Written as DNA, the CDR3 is TGTGTCAGCAGTGACCCCCGGACAGGGGGCCAAGAGACCCAGTACTTC.

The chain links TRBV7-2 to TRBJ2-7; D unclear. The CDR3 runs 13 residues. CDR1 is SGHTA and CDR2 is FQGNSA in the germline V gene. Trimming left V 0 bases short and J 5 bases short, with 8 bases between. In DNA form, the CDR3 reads TGTGCCAGCAGCTTAGCCCGCTCAAACGAGCAGTACTTC. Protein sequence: CASSLARSNEQYF.

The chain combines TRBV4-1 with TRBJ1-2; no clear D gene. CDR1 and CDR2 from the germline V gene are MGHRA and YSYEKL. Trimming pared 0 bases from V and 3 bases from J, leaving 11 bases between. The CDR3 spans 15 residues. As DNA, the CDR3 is TGCGCCAGCAGCCAAGAGGGTACAACTCACTATGGCTACACCTTC. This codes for CASSQEGTTHYGYTF.

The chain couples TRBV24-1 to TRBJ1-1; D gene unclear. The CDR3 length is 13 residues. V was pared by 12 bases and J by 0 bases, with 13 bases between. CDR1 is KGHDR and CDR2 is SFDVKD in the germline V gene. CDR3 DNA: TGTGCCGCCCAAGAGAACTTGAACACTGAAGCTTTCTTT. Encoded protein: CAAQENLNTEAFF.

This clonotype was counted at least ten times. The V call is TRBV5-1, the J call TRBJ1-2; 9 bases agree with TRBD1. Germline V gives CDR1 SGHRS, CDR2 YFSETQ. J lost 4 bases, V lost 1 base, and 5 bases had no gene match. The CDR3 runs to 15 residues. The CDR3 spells CASSLLTGGGYGYTF. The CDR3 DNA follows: TGCGCCAGCAGCTTGTTGACAGGGGGAGGCTATGGCTACACCTTC.

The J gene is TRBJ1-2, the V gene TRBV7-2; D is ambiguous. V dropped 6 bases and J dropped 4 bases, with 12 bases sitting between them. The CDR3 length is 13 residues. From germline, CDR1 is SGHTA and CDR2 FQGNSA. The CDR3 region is CASRHSFSYGYTF. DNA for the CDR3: TGTGCCAGCAGGCACAGCTTTAGCTATGGCTACACCTTC. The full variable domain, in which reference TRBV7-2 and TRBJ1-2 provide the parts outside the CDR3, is GAGVSQSPSNKVTEKGKDVELRCDPISGHTALYWYRQSLGQGLEFLIYFQGNSAPDKSGLPSDRFSAERTGGSVSTLTIQRTQQEDSAVYLCASRHSFSYGYTFGSGTRLTVV.

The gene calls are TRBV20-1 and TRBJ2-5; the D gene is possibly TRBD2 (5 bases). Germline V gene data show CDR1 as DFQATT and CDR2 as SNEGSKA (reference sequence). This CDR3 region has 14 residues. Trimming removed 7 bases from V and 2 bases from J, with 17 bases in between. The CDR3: CSGRRWATQETQYF. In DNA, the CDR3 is TGCAGTGGGAGGAGGTGGGCCACGCAAGAGACCCAGTACTTC.

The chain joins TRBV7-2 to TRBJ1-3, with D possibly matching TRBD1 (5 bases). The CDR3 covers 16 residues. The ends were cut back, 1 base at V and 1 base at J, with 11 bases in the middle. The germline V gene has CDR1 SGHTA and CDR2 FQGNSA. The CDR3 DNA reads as TGTGCCAGCAGCTTAGATACAGGCCCGTCTGGAAACACCATATATTTT. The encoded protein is CASSLDTGPSGNTIYF.